This record concerns one TCR beta chain sequence. This CDR3 region has 14 residues. Germline V gives CDR1 SNHLY, CDR2 FYNNEI. V was trimmed by 7 bases and J by 1 base, leaving 10 bases between them. Profiled with immunoSEQ multiplex PCR; TCRdb holds only in-frame clones, not every one. Of fewer than 60,000 clones in the sample, under 85% were seen once. These data come from a study of PD-1 blockade in mismatch repair-deficient tumors. The receptor was isolated from an adult with mismatch repair-deficient cancer. Here the sequenced sample was PBMCs, taken before pembrolizumab treatment. The chain employs TRBV2 and TRBJ2-2, with D possibly being TRBD1 (7 bases). The CDR3, as DNA: TGTGCCAGCAAGCAGGGGGGGAACACCGGGGAGCTGTTTTTT. Its translation is CASKQGGNTGELFF.